Shown below are 26 T cell receptor beta chains from a single sample sequenced in a study of blood T cell repertoires in COVID-19. Profiling relied on immunoSEQ multiplex PCR, and the TCRdb table lists in-frame clones only, not all of them. The sample shows some 190,000 clones, about four fifths of them seen only once. The source material was peripheral blood. The receptor set was obtained from a man aged 60 to 75 with acute or convalescent COVID-19.

V gene TRBV6-6 combines with J gene TRBJ2-3; 12 bases agree with TRBD1. The V gene's germline CDR1 is MNHNY and CDR2 SVGAGI (reference sequence). V lost 2 bases, J lost 7 bases, and 7 bases stayed unmatched. The CDR3 is made up of 16 amino acids. The CDR3 protein is CASSYAPGQGAYTQYF. The CDR3 DNA reads as TGTGCCAGCAGTTACGCCCCGGGACAGGGGGCTTATACGCAGTATTTT.

The J gene is TRBJ2-1, the V gene TRBV7-7; maybe TRBD2 (5 bases). The germline V gene has CDR1 SSHAT and CDR2 FNYEAQ (reference sequence). The CDR3 covers 15 residues. Deletions cut 0 bases from V and 10 bases from J, with 16 bases between. The CDR3, as DNA: TGTGCCAGCAGCTTAGCGAAGGCGGGTGCCTCGGAGCAGTTCTTC. Its protein product is CASSLAKAGASEQFF.

CDR3 loop: CASTRDSGGAEYF. The CDR3 DNA reads as TGTGCCAGCACCCGGGATAGCGGGGGGGCCGAGTATTTT. The gene calls are TRBV6-5 and TRBJ2-3; 11 nucleotides align to TRBD2. This CDR3 has 13 residues. CDR1 is MNHEY, CDR2 SVGAGI, per germline. V trimming: 7 bases; J trimming: 13 bases; junction bases outside the gene matches: 10.

The count of this clone is one. The chain employs TRBV10-3 and TRBJ1-1; tentative D call: TRBD1 (5 bases). The germline V gene encodes CDR1 ENHRY and CDR2 SYGVKD. V was clipped by 4 bases and J by 3 bases, with 12 bases between them. This CDR3 has 14 residues. The CDR3 bases are TGTGCCATCAGTGTGGGGGGAAGGGACACTGAAGCTTTCTTT. Amino acid sequence: CAISVGGRDTEAFF.

This chain uses TRBV5-1 with TRBJ1-4; D uncertain. Germline V lookup: CDR1 SGHRS, CDR2 YFSETQ. Trimming took 0 bases from V and 4 from J, leaving 16 bases between them. The length of the CDR3 is 17 residues. The CDR3 region is CASSLAPGRTDNEKLFF. The CDR3 DNA follows: TGCGCCAGCAGCTTGGCCCCCGGGCGGACTGATAATGAAAAACTGTTTTTT.

The V call is TRBV12-5, the J call TRBJ2-4, with no clear D. V was trimmed by 2 bases and J by 8 bases, leaving 19 bases between them. This CDR3 is 16 amino acids long. CDR1 and CDR2 (germline): LGHNT, FRNRAP. CDR3 sequence reads: CASGLPAGSHPYIQYF. The CDR3 coding sequence is TGTGCTAGTGGTTTGCCGGCAGGATCACATCCGTACATTCAGTACTTC.

Here the CDR3 DNA reads TGTGCCAGCAGCTTTGGAGACGAGCAGTACTTC. Amino acids: CASSFGDEQYF. The rearrangement uses TRBV5-6 and TRBJ2-7; D is unclear. Germline CDR1 and CDR2: SGHDT and YYEEEE. The CDR3 runs to 11 residues. V gave up 2 bases and J gave up 5 bases, with 5 bases separating them.

This chain connects TRBV6-1 to TRBJ2-3; TRBD2 aligns across 7 bases. Germline assignment: CDR1 MNHNS and CDR2 SASEGT. V lost 2 bases to trimming and J lost 4 bases; unmatched junction nucleotides: 6. The CDR3 is 15 residues long. Here the CDR3 DNA reads TGTGCCAGCAGTGAATGGGGCGGGAGTGCAGATACGCAGTATTTT. Its translation is CASSEWGGSADTQYF.

This sequence joins TRBV30 and TRBJ2-4; 10 bases align to TRBD1. This CDR3 is built from 14 residues. The germline CDR1 and CDR2 sequences are GTSNPN and SVGIG (reference sequence). V shed 3 bases and J 9 bases; nucleotides not matched to a gene: 8. This CDR3 is CAWRTGGGLGIQYF. For the CDR3, the DNA is TGTGCCTGGAGGACAGGGGGCGGGCTTGGCATTCAGTACTTC.

This clone was counted a single time. V and J are TRBV6-1 and TRBJ1-5, with TRBD1 as a possible D gene (5 bases). CDR3 length: 14 amino acids. V shed 1 base and J shed 5 bases, with 9 bases lying between them. CDR1 MNHNS and CDR2 SASEGT come from the germline V gene. The CDR3 here is CASSEGGGDQPQHF. The CDR3 nucleotides are TGTGCCAGCAGTGAAGGGGGGGGAGATCAGCCCCAGCATTTT.

V usage is TRBV7-3 and J usage is TRBJ2-7; 7 bases line up with TRBD1. The J segment lost 2 bases and the V segment lost 2 bases, leaving 6 bases of the junction unmatched. The CDR3 is made up of 15 amino acids. CDR1 and CDR2 from the germline V gene are SGHTA and FQGTGA. CDR3 region: CASSLATGSAYEQYF. The CDR3 nucleotides are TGTGCCAGCAGCTTAGCGACAGGGAGTGCCTACGAGCAGTACTTC.

This clone was observed a handful of times. The chain joins TRBV18 to TRBJ2-2; D unclear. This CDR3 spans 15 amino acids. The germline V gene encodes CDR1 KGHSH and CDR2 LQKENI. V was clipped by 1 base and J by 1 base, with 7 bases between them. Here the CDR3 DNA reads TGTGCCAGCTCACCACAGAACTTGAACACCGGGGAGCTGTTTTTT. Translation: CASSPQNLNTGELFF.

The CDR3 protein is CASSMDSYEQYF. CDR3 nucleotides: TGTGCCAGCAGTATGGACAGTTACGAGCAGTACTTC. The chain employs TRBV5-5 and TRBJ2-7; maybe TRBD1 (6 bases). Germline CDR1 SGHKS, CDR2 YYEKEE (reference sequence). The CDR3 runs to 12 residues. Trimming removed 5 bases at V and 4 bases at J, with 10 bases between. The entire variable domain, with the rest obtained from reference TRBV5-5 and TRBJ2-7, is as follows: DAGVTQSPTHLIKTRGQQVTLRCSPISGHKSVSWYQQVLGQGPQFIFQYYEKEERGRGNFPDRFSARQFPNYSSELNVNALLLGDSALYLCASSMDSYEQYFGPGTRLTVT.

This sequence joins TRBV6-1 and TRBJ2-7; 7 bases match TRBD2. Germline CDR1 is MNHNS and CDR2 is SASEGT. V shed 2 bases and J 2 bases; nucleotides not matched to a gene: 9. The CDR3 is 16 residues long. The CDR3 loop is CASSESHAGVPYEQYF. The DNA for the CDR3 is TGTGCCAGCAGTGAATCCCACGCGGGGGTCCCCTACGAGCAGTACTTC.

This chain joins TRBV12-3 or TRBV12-4 and TRBJ1-2; 7 bases are a match to TRBD1. This CDR3 has 13 residues. V shed 3 bases, J shed 7 bases, and the junction held 5 bases outside the gene matches. CDR3 coding DNA: TGTGCCAGCAGTTTCGACAGGGACAGTGGCTACACCTTC. Translated, it gives CASSFDRDSGYTF.

The chain carries TRBV23-1 and TRBJ1-2, with TRBD1 matching 10 bases. TRBV23-1 is assigned to the ORF class and has an uncertain function. V lost 3 bases and J lost 4; bases outside the gene matches: 8. This CDR3 comprises 16 residues. CDR3 loop: CASSQTTGGIPYGYTF. The CDR3, as DNA: TGCGCCAGCAGTCAGACGACAGGGGGCATTCCCTATGGCTACACCTTC.

The chain has TRBV6-6 and TRBJ1-1; a weak D match, TRBD1 (5 bases). The CDR3 is 14 residues long. Germline V gene lookup returns CDR1 MNHNY and CDR2 SVGAGI (reference sequence). V was cut by 6 bases and J by 2 bases, with 13 bases left in between. The CDR3 protein is CASSRGARNTEAFF. The CDR3 DNA reads as TGTGCCAGCAGCCGAGGGGCGAGAAACACTGAAGCTTTCTTT.

The chain employs TRBV2 and TRBJ1-4, with 9 bases identical to TRBD1. V trimming: 6 bases; J trimming: 0 bases; junction bases outside the gene matches: 8. The CDR3 has 17 amino acids. Germline-derived CDR1 and CDR2 are SNHLY and FYNNEI. The CDR3 loop reads CASRAVRQGATNEKLFF. In DNA, the CDR3 is TGTGCCAGCAGAGCCGTGAGACAGGGGGCAACTAATGAAAAACTGTTTTTT.

The chain couples TRBV29-1 to TRBJ2-1; unclear D gene. The CDR3 contains 12 residues. Trimming removed 4 bases at V and 7 bases at J, with 11 bases between. Germline V gives CDR1 SQVTM, CDR2 ANQGSEA. The CDR3 DNA follows: TGCAGCGTTGCCGCAGGTCTAAATGAGCAGTTCTTC. This sequence encodes CSVAAGLNEQFF.

This rearrangement joins TRBV7-9 to TRBJ2-2; perhaps TRBD2 as D (5 bases). This CDR3 spans 14 amino acids. CDR1 is SEHNR and CDR2 is FQNEAQ in the germline V gene (reference sequence). Trimming shortened V by 5 bases and J by 1 base, and 8 bases separated the two germline ends. The CDR3 DNA reads TGTGCCAGCAGCCCGGACTGGAACACCGGGGAGCTGTTTTTT. This codes for CASSPDWNTGELFF. Full variable domain (missing parts from reference TRBV7-9 and TRBJ2-2): DTGVSQNPRHKITKRGQNVTFRCDPISEHNRLYWYRQTLGQGPEFLTYFQNEAQLEKSRLLSDRFSAERPKGSFSTLEIQRTEQGDSAMYLCASSPDWNTGELFFGEGSRLTVL.

The CDR3 loop reads CASSYSRDGYTF. The CDR3 coding sequence is TGTGCCAGCAGTTACTCGAGGGATGGCTACACCTTC. The chain joins TRBV6-2 or TRBV6-3 to TRBJ1-2; no clear D. This CDR3 has 12 amino acids. Germline V gene data show CDR1 as MNHEY and CDR2 as SVGEGT. The germline V and J ends were trimmed by 0 bases and 6 bases, with 5 bases remaining between them.

V and J are TRBV6-5 and TRBJ2-2, with 10 nucleotides matching TRBD2. The germline gives CDR1 MNHEY, CDR2 SVGAGI. The CDR3 contains 15 residues. The junction had 7 bases not matched to a gene; V was cut back by 6 bases and J by 6 bases. The CDR3 DNA is TGTGCCAGCAGGGGAAGCGGGGGGGCATCCGGGGAGCTGTTTTTT. This encodes CASRGSGGASGELFF.

This chain links TRBV7-2 with TRBJ1-5; possible D gene TRBD1, 5 bases. V was clipped by 0 bases and J by 4 bases, with 10 bases between them. Looked up from germline, CDR1 is SGHTA and CDR2 is FQGNSA. This CDR3 spans 15 amino acids. The CDR3 DNA reads TGTGCCAGCAGCTTAGCATTGGGGCTAAATCAGCCCCAGCATTTT. Encoded protein: CASSLALGLNQPQHF.

The V and J genes are TRBV7-9 and TRBJ2-1; D perhaps matches TRBD1 (6 bases). CDR3 length: 15 amino acids. CDR1 is SEHNR and CDR2 is FQNEAQ in the germline V gene (reference sequence). Trimming removed 2 bases from V and 7 bases from J, with 15 bases in between. CDR3 coding DNA: TGTGCCAGCAGCTTACTACGGGGCAGGGGTAATGAGCAGTTCTTC. This translates into CASSLLRGRGNEQFF.

The chain employs TRBV4-1 and TRBJ2-4, with 7 bases identical to TRBD2. V lost 0 bases to trimming and J lost 5 bases; unmatched junction nucleotides: 7. The CDR3 covers 16 residues. Looked up from germline, CDR1 is MGHRA and CDR2 is YSYEKL. The CDR3 reads CASSQEGEGRENIQYF. CDR3 sequence (DNA): TGCGCCAGCAGCCAAGAAGGGGAGGGCCGGGAAAACATTCAGTACTTC.

J is TRBJ1-1 and V is TRBV19, with TRBD1 as a possible D gene (5 bases). Looked up from germline, CDR1 is LNHDA and CDR2 is SQIVND (reference sequence). CDR3 length: 14 residues. The V and J ends lost 2 bases and 0 bases respectively, with 7 bases between them. For the CDR3, the DNA is TGTGCCAGTAGTATAAACAGGCTGAACACTGAAGCTTTCTTT. Protein: CASSINRLNTEAFF. Full variable domain (remainder filled in from reference TRBV19 and TRBJ1-1): DGGITQSPKYLFRKEGQNVTLSCEQNLNHDAMYWYRQDPGQGLRLIYYSQIVNDFQKGDIAEGYSVSREKKESFPLTVTSAQKNPTAFYLCASSINRLNTEAFFGQGTRLTVV.